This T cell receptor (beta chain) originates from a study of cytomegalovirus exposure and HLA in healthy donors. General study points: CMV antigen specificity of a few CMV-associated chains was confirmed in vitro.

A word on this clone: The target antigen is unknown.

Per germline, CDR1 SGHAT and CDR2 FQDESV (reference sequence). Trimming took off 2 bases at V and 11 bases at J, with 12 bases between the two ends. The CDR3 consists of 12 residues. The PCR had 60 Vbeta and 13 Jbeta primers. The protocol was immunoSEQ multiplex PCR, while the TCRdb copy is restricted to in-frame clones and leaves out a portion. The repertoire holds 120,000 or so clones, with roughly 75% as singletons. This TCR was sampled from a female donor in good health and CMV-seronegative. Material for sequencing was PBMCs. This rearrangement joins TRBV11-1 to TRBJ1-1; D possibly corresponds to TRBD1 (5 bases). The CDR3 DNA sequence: TGTGCCAGCAGCTTAACGGGACTTGATGCTTTCTTT. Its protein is CASSLTGLDAFF.